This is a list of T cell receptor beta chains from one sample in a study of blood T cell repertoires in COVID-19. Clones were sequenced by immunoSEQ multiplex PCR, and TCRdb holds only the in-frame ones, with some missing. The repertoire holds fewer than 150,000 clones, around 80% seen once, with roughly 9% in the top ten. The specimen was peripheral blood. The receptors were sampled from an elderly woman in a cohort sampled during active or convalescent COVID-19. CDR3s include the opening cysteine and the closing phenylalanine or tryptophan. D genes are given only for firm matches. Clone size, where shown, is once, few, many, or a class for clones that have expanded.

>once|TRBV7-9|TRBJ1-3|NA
CASSLEGNRRRSSGNTIYF
TGTGCCAGCAGCTTAGAGGGAAATAGAAGGAGGAGCTCTGGAAACACCATATATTTT
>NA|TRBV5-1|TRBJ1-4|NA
CASSSGDGGNEKLFF
TGCGCCAGCAGCTCGGGGGACGGAGGAAATGAAAAACTGTTTTTT
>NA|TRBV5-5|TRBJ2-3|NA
CASAAAVPIFSTDTQYF
TGTGCCAGCGCCGCGGCAGTACCAATCTTTAGCACAGATACGCAGTATTTT
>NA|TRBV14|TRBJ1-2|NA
CASSQFQGWGYTF
TGTGCCAGCAGCCAATTTCAGGGTTGGGGCTACACCTTC
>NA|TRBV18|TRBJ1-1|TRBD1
CASSPLGTGGSRDTEAFF
TGTGCCAGCTCACCACTCGGGACAGGGGGCTCTAGGGACACTGAAGCTTTCTTT
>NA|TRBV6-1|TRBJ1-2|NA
CASSELWGDGYTF
TGTGCCAGCAGTGAACTTTGGGGGGATGGCTACACCTTC
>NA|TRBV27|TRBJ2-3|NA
CASSSRPDSSTDTQYF
TGTGCCAGCAGTTCCCGCCCTGACTCTAGCACAGATACGCAGTATTTT
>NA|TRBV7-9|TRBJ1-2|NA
CASSLAPELLYGYTF
TGTGCCAGCAGCTTAGCCCCGGAGCTCCTCTATGGCTACACCTTC
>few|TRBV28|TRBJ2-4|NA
CASSSQALAKNIQYF
TGTGCCAGCAGTTCCCAGGCACTAGCCAAAAACATTCAGTACTTC
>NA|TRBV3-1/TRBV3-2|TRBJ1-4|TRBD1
CASSLMTGGSEKLFF
TGTGCCAGCAGCCTCATGACAGGGGGAAGTGAAAAACTGTTTTTT
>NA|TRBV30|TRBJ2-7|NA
CAWSTGSYEQYF
TGTGCCTGGAGTACAGGATCCTACGAGCAGTACTTC
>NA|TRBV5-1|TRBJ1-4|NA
CASRVNREGEKLFF
TGCGCCAGCAGAGTCAACAGGGAAGGGGAAAAACTGTTTTTT
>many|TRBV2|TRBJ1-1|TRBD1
CASRSGTGSNTEAFF
TGTGCCAGCCGATCCGGGACAGGGTCTAACACTGAAGCTTTCTTT
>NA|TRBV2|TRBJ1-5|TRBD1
CASSVDRDQPQHF
TGTGCCAGCAGTGTAGACAGGGATCAGCCCCAGCATTTT
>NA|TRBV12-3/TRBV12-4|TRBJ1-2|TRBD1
CASQGTDNYGYTF
TGTGCCAGCCAAGGGACAGATAACTATGGCTACACCTTC
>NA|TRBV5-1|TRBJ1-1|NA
CASSLLLEAFF
TGCGCCAGCAGCTTGTTACTTGAAGCTTTCTTT
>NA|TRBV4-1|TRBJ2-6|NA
CASSQRGSGANVLTF
TGCGCCAGCAGCCAACGGGGCTCTGGGGCCAACGTCCTGACTTTC
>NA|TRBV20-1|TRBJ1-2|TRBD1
CSASAGTGGGYTF
TGCAGTGCTAGTGCCGGGACAGGGGGCGGCTACACCTTC
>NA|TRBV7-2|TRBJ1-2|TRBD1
CASSYTTGGPYGYTF
TGTGCCAGCAGCTATACGACAGGGGGCCCCTATGGCTACACCTTC
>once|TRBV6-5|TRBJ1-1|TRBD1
CASSRGQGRTEAFF
TGTGCCAGCAGCCGAGGACAGGGGAGAACTGAAGCTTTCTTT
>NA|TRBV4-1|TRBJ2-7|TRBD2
CASSQGLAGGPGSYEQYF
TGCGCCAGCAGCCAAGGACTAGCGGGGGGGCCGGGCTCCTACGAGCAGTACTTC
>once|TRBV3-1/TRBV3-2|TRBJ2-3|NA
CASSQVTLTGPSTDTQYF
TGTGCCAGCAGCCAAGTTACCCTAACAGGTCCTAGCACAGATACGCAGTATTTT
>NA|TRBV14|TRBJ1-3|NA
CASSQGSGNTIYF
TGTGCCAGCAGCCAAGGTTCCGGGAACACCATATATTTT
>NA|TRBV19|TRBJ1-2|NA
CASSIAGGEPYGYTF
TGTGCCAGTAGTATAGCGGGGGGCGAACCCTATGGCTACACCTTC
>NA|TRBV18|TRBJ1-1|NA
CASSPYTNTEAFF
TGTGCCAGCTCACCGTACACGAACACTGAAGCTTTCTTT
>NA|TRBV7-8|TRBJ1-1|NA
CASSRQRTEAFF
TGTGCCAGCAGCCGACAGAGGACTGAAGCTTTCTTT
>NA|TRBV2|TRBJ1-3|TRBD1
CASSYRGRQGFTGNTIYF
TGTGCCAGCAGTTACAGGGGAAGGCAGGGATTCACTGGAAACACCATATATTTT
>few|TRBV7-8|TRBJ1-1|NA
CASSTYLEAFF
TGTGCCAGCAGCACCTATCTTGAAGCTTTCTTT
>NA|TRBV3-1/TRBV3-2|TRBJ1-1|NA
CASSQIGQNTEAFF
TGTGCCAGCAGCCAAATTGGACAGAACACTGAAGCTTTCTTT
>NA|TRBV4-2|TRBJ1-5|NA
CASSYSGESQPQHF
TGTGCCAGCAGCTACTCAGGGGAGAGTCAGCCCCAGCATTTT
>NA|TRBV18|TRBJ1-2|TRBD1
CASSPDRDVGYTF
TGTGCCAGCTCACCGGACAGGGACGTGGGCTACACCTTC
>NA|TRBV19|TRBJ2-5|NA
CASSIDHQVRETQYF
TGTGCCAGTAGTATAGATCACCAGGTCAGAGAGACCCAGTACTTC
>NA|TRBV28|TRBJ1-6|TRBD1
CASSLITGESPLHF
TGTGCCAGCAGTTTAATAACAGGGGAATCACCCCTCCACTTT
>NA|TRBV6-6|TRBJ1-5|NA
CASSYGQINQPQHF
TGTGCCAGCAGTTACGGGCAGATCAATCAGCCCCAGCATTTT
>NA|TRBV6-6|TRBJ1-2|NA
CASSPTAFYGYTF
TGTGCCAGCAGCCCGACAGCCTTCTATGGCTACACCTTC
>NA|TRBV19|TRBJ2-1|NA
CATTREGTGNEQFF
TGTGCCACAACCAGGGAAGGGACTGGCAATGAGCAGTTCTTC
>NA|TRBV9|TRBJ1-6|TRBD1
CASSFGQGNSPLHF
TGTGCCAGCAGTTTTGGACAGGGTAATTCACCCCTCCACTTT
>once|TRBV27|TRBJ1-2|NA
CASGKQGYNYGYTF
TGTGCCAGCGGCAAACAGGGCTACAACTATGGCTACACCTTC
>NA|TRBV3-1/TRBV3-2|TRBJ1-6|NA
CASSPRSGNSPLHF
TGTGCCAGCAGCCCCCGGTCGGGGAATTCACCCCTCCACTTT
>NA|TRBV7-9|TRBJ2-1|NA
CASSLSVSNEQFF
TGTGCCAGCAGCCTGTCCGTTTCGAATGAGCAGTTCTTC